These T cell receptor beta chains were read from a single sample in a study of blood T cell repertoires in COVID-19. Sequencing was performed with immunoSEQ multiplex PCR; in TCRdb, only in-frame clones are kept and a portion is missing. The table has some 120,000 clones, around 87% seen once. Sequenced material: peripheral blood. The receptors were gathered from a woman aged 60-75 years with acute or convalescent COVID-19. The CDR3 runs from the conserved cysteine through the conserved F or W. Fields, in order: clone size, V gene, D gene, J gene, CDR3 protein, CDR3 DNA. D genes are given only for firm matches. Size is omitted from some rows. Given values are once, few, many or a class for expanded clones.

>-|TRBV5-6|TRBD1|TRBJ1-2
CASRERQGNYGYTF
TGTGCCAGCAGGGAACGACAGGGGAACTATGGCTACACCTTC
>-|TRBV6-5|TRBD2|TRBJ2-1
CASSYSPGLYYNEQFF
TGTGCCAGCAGTTACTCCCCGGGACTATACTACAATGAGCAGTTCTTC
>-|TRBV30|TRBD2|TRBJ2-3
CAWSLAGGTDTQYF
TGTGCCTGGAGTCTAGCGGGGGGCACAGATACGCAGTATTTT
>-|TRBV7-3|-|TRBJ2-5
CASSLFVGGGKETQYF
TGTGCCAGCAGCTTATTTGTGGGAGGGGGAAAAGAGACCCAGTACTTC
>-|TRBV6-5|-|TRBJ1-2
CASRDSNAGADGYTF
TGTGCCAGCAGGGACTCAAACGCAGGGGCGGATGGCTACACCTTC
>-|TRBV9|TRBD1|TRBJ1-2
CASSAGDRVRGYTF
TGTGCCAGCAGCGCGGGGGACAGGGTGAGAGGCTACACCTTC
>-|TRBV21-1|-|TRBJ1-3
CAAEGKDTIYF
TGTGCCGCCGAGGGTAAAGACACCATATATTTT
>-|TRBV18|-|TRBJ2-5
CASSPGAPGTTRGTQYF
TGTGCCAGCTCACCCGGAGCCCCCGGGACAACCAGGGGGACCCAGTACTTC
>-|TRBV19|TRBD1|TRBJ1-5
CASTSDRGAQPQHF
TGTGCCAGTACTTCAGACAGGGGTGCTCAGCCCCAGCATTTT
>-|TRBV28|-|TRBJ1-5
CASSYPDSHQPQHF
TGTGCCAGCAGCTACCCCGACAGTCATCAGCCCCAGCATTTT
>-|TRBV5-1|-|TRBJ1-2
CASSDGGTLGYTF
TGCGCCAGCAGCGACGGGGGAACGCTCGGCTACACCTTC
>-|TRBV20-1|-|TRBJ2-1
CSARSYEQFF
TGCAGTGCTAGATCGTATGAGCAGTTCTTC
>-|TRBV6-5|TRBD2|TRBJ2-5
CASGAGLAGETQYF
TGTGCCAGCGGGGCCGGACTAGCGGGAGAGACCCAGTACTTC
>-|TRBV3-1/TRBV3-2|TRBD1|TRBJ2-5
CASSLSDRQETQYF
TGTGCCAGCAGCCTGTCGGACAGGCAAGAGACCCAGTACTTC
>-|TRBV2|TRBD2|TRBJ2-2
CASSVRPGLAGGANTGELFF
TGTGCCAGCAGTGTCCGACCGGGACTAGCGGGAGGGGCGAACACCGGGGAGCTGTTTTTT
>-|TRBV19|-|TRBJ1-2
CASSIGRGGYTF
TGTGCCAGTAGTATAGGGCGAGGCGGCTACACCTTC
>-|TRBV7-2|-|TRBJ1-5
CASSAGPGGLGNQPQHF
TGTGCCAGCAGCGCCGGACCGGGAGGGTTAGGTAATCAGCCCCAGCATTTT
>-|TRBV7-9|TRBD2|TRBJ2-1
CASSLTSGPPFF
TGTGCCAGCAGCTTAACTAGCGGGCCCCCCTTCTTC
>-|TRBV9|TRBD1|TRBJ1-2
CASSVGQGVNGYTF
TGTGCCAGCAGCGTAGGACAGGGGGTGAATGGCTACACCTTC
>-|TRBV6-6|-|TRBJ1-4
CAGFQGGKLFF
TGTGCCGGGTTCCAAGGGGGAAAACTGTTTTTT
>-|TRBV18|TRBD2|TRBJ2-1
CASSPRTSGYYNEQFF
TGTGCCAGCTCACCGCGGACTAGCGGGTATTACAATGAGCAGTTCTTC
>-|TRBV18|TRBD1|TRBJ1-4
CASSEGATNEKLFF
TGTGCCAGCTCAGAGGGGGCGACTAATGAAAAACTGTTTTTT
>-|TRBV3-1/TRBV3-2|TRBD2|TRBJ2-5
CASSPWTSGRRETQYF
TGTGCCAGCAGCCCTTGGACTAGCGGGAGGAGGGAGACCCAGTACTTC
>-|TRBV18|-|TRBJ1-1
CASSKAGNTEAFF
TGTGCCAGCTCGAAAGCAGGTAACACTGAAGCTTTCTTT
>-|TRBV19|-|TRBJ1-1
CASSVGGVPEAFF
TGTGCCAGTAGCGTGGGAGGGGTACCTGAAGCTTTCTTT
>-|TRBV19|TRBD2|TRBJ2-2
CASSIAGGGTGELFF
TGTGCCAGTAGTATAGCGGGAGGGGGGACCGGGGAGCTGTTTTTT
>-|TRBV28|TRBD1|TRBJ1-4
CASSPGTGSGEKLFF
TGTGCCAGCAGCCCCGGGACAGGGTCAGGGGAAAAACTGTTTTTT
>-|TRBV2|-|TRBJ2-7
CASKDRDIQYEQYF
TGTGCCAGCAAAGACCGGGACATACAATACGAGCAGTACTTC
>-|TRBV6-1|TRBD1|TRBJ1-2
CASSEMDRGNGYTF
TGTGCCAGCAGTGAGATGGACAGGGGGAATGGCTACACCTTC
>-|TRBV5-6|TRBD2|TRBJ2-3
CASSLVAGVTDTQYF
TGTGCCAGCAGCTTGGTGGCGGGGGTCACAGATACGCAGTATTTT
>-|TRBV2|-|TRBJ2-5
CASSEDRVRAQYF
TGTGCCAGCAGTGAAGACAGGGTTCGGGCCCAGTACTTC
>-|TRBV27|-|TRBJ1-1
CASSSLGATEAFF
TGTGCCAGCAGTTCCTTAGGGGCCACTGAAGCTTTCTTT
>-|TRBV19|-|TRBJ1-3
CASSIQRFSGNTIYF
TGTGCCAGTAGTATCCAGCGGTTCTCTGGAAACACCATATATTTT
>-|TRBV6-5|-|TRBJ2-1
CASSSLTGNNEQFF
TGTGCCAGCAGTTCCCTGACAGGCAACAATGAGCAGTTCTTC
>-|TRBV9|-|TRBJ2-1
CASSVAGRGNNEQFF
TGTGCCAGCAGCGTAGCGGGGAGAGGGAACAATGAGCAGTTCTTC
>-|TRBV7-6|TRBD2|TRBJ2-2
CASRTIGGGRTGELFF
TGTGCCAGCAGAACAATTGGGGGAGGGCGGACCGGGGAGCTGTTTTTT
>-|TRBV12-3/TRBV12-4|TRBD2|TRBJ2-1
CASSSLAVEQFF
TGTGCCAGCAGTTCCCTAGCGGTTGAGCAGTTCTTC
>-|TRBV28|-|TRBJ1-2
CASSSPLSGGVNYGYTF
TGTGCCAGCAGTTCTCCCCTTTCGGGGGGAGTCAACTATGGCTACACCTTC
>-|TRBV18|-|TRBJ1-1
CASSPQDTSSHTEAFF
TGTGCCAGCTCACCACAGGACACATCGTCACACACTGAAGCTTTCTTT
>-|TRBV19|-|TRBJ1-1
CASSMGWTPPMNTEAFF
TGTGCCAGTAGTATGGGCTGGACACCGCCCATGAACACTGAAGCTTTCTTT
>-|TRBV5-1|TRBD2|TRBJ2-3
CASSTSGTTDTQYF
TGCGCCAGCTCTACTAGCGGCACCACAGATACGCAGTATTTT
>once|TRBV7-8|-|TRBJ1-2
CASSPPGLYGYTF
TGTGCCAGCAGTCCGCCGGGTCTCTATGGCTACACCTTC
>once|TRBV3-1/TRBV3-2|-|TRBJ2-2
CASRQAGNTGELFF
TGTGCCAGCAGACAGGCTGGGAACACCGGGGAGCTGTTTTTT
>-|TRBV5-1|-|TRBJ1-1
CASSLAGIMNTEAFF
TGCGCCAGCAGCTTGGCCGGGATTATGAACACTGAAGCTTTCTTT
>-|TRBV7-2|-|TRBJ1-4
CASSLVAATNEKLFF
TGTGCCAGCAGCTTAGTTGCAGCAACTAATGAAAAACTGTTTTTT
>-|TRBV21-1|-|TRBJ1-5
CASSLIAGVRGNSNQPQHF
TGTGCCAGCAGCTTAATTGCCGGAGTCCGGGGGAATAGCAATCAGCCCCAGCATTTT
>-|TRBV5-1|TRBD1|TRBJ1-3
CASSRTGGNTIYF
TGCGCCAGCAGCCGGACAGGGGGAAACACCATATATTTT
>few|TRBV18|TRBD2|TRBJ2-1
CASSPRLAGGRNEQFF
TGTGCCAGCTCACCACGACTAGCGGGAGGGAGGAATGAGCAGTTCTTC
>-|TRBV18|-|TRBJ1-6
CASSSKRSQDSPLHF
TGTGCCAGCTCATCTAAGAGATCTCAAGATTCACCCCTCCACTTT
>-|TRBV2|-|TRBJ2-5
CASKYERRGPEETQYF
TGTGCCAGCAAGTACGAAAGGCGGGGCCCGGAAGAGACCCAGTACTTC
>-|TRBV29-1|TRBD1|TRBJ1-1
CSAAQGGDTEAFF
TGCAGCGCCGCCCAGGGGGGAGACACTGAAGCTTTCTTT
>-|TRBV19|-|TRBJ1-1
CASKKLLNTEAFF
TGTGCCAGTAAGAAACTTCTGAACACTGAAGCTTTCTTT
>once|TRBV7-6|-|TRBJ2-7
CASSPSRDYEQYF
TGTGCCAGCAGCCCTTCAAGAGACTACGAGCAGTACTTC
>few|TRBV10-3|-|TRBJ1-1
CAISEPTSANTEAFF
TGTGCCATCAGTGAGCCGACATCAGCGAACACTGAAGCTTTCTTT
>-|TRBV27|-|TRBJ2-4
CASSPRGAKNIQYF
TGTGCCAGCAGTCCCCGCGGAGCCAAAAACATTCAGTACTTC
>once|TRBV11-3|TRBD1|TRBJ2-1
CASTPQGARINEQFF
TGTGCCAGCACTCCCCAGGGGGCGCGGATCAATGAGCAGTTCTTC
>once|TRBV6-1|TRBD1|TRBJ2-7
CASSGTGGYGSYEQYF
TGTGCCAGCAGTGGGACAGGGGGTTACGGCTCCTACGAGCAGTACTTC
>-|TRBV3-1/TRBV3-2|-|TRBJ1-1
CASSQGGGQNTEAFF
TGTGCCAGCAGCCAAGGAGGAGGGCAGAACACTGAAGCTTTCTTT
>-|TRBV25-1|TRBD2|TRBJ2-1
CASSAGGRPYNEQFF
TGTGCCAGCAGTGCGGGCGGGAGGCCCTACAATGAGCAGTTCTTC
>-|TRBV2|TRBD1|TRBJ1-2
CASSDFRGQLYGYTF
TGTGCCAGCAGTGACTTCAGGGGACAGCTCTATGGCTACACCTTC